The source of this T cell receptor delta chain is a study of Vδ1+ human thymocytes. The template was reverse-transcribed extracted RNA. CDR3 amplicons came from multiplex PCR with pooled V-gene forward and constant-region reverse primers. TCRdb fed the multiplex PCR reads to CATT. The table lists about 20,000 delta-chain clones, more than 8% of them singletons. Study findings and constraints: Many TRG clonotypes were shared between donors; TRD repertoires were essentially private. Unlike peripheral blood Vdelta1+ controls, thymic delta-chain sequences included around 21% Vdelta2 and few Vdelta3. Thymic TRG and TRD repertoires appeared highly polyclonal.

This clone was counted a few times. Its antigen is as yet unknown. V shed 5 bases, J shed 0 bases, and the junction held 7 bases outside the gene matches. Germline V lookup: CDR1 TSWWSYY, CDR2 QGS. The length of the CDR3 is 16 residues. This TCR came from a child younger than two who had congenital heart surgery. This rearrangement joins TRDV1 to TRDJ1, with 9 bases aligning to TRDD3. Sequencing input: Vdelta1+ gamma-delta thymocytes from the thymus. Described subset: FACS-sorted CD3+ TCRalphabeta- TCRVdelta1+ TCRVdelta2- thymocytes. The CDR3 nucleotides read TGTGCTCTTGGGCTATATCCTGGGGGATACACCGATAAACTCATCTTT. The encoded protein is CALGLYPGGYTDKLIF.